This passage covers 10 T cell receptor beta chains from one sample sequenced in a study of CD8+ T cells in alopecia areata listed by TCRdb under 2018. Interpreted using the paper, the time point label stands for: less than five weeks on oral tofacitinib. The treatment or condition label on this specimen signifies: oral pan-JAK inhibitor, 5-10 mg twice daily. Library method: the immunoSEQ multiplex PCR assay. To provide template for TCR sequencing, every sample had RNA extracted and reverse transcribed into cDNA. TCRdb took this table from immuneACCESS and kept in-frame rearrangements with V and J called. Such tables lack part of the clones; where checked against another copy, unresolved V genes explain under half of the gap, and the rest is unexplained. In this sample the table shows over 150,000 clones, 55% to 70% of which occur a single time. Together, the top ten hold around 0.69% of the sample.

Sequences were derived from CD4+ T cells sorted from blood, sampled at week 4, from a patient treated with tofacitinib. These receptors came from a human donor with alopecia areata.

V gene TRBV6-1 combines with J gene TRBJ2-3; a weak D match, TRBD2 (5 bases). The ends were cut back, 1 base at V and 6 bases at J, with 11 bases in the middle. The CDR3 runs to 14 residues. Per germline, CDR1 MNHNS and CDR2 SASEGT. Here the CDR3 reads CASSEGGARDTQYF. The CDR3 nucleotides are TGTGCCAGCAGTGAAGGGGGAGCGAGGGATACGCAGTATTTT.

The chain links TRBV9 to TRBJ1-2, with TRBD1 as a possible D gene (5 bases). V was shortened by 3 bases and J by 1 base, with 13 bases between the two germline ends. Germline-derived CDR1 and CDR2 are SGDLS and YYNGEE. The CDR3 length is 15 residues. The CDR3 here is CASSARGGFNYGYTF. The DNA of the CDR3 is TGTGCCAGCAGCGCCCGTGGGGGGTTTAACTATGGCTACACCTTC.

The chain is built from TRBV28 and TRBJ2-7, with D perhaps being TRBD1 or TRBD2 (5 bases each). The CDR3 extends over 13 amino acids. V was trimmed by 1 base and J by 5 bases, leaving 9 bases between them. CDR1 and CDR2 from the germline V gene are MDHEN and SYDVKM. The CDR3 loop reads CASSLSRDHEQYF. DNA of the CDR3: TGTGCCAGCAGTTTATCCAGGGACCACGAGCAGTACTTC.

This chain links TRBV6-5 with TRBJ1-1; no firm D call. V dropped 8 bases and J dropped 0 bases, with 13 bases sitting between them. The CDR3 sequence is 14 residues long. The germline CDR1 and CDR2 sequences are MNHEY and SVGAGI. The CDR3 is CASRFKRLNTEAFF. The CDR3 region has the DNA TGTGCCAGCCGCTTCAAGAGGTTGAACACTGAAGCTTTCTTT.

This clone was seen a handful of times. The V call is TRBV6-6, the J call TRBJ1-2; 7 nucleotides match TRBD1. This CDR3 has 13 amino acids. J was trimmed by 5 bases and V by 5 bases; bases with no gene match: 5. From germline, CDR1 is MNHNY and CDR2 SVGAGI (reference sequence). Here the CDR3 DNA reads TGTGCCAGCAGTCCGACAGGGATTTATGGCTACACCTTC. Protein product: CASSPTGIYGYTF.

This chain uses TRBV2 with TRBJ1-2; TRBD1 matches at 7 bases. The CDR3 totals 14 residues. Germline CDR1 SNHLY, CDR2 FYNNEI. Trimming removed 9 bases from V and 0 bases from J; junction bases left unmatched: 7. CDR3 nucleotide sequence: TGTGCCAGTGGACAGGCGAGTGCTAACTATGGCTACACCTTC. It specifies CASGQASANYGYTF.

The chain links TRBV27 to TRBJ1-5; no clear D. The CDR3 sequence is 13 residues long. The V end was cut by 3 bases, the J end by 7 bases, with 10 bases between. CDR1 and CDR2 from the germline V gene are MNHEY and SMNVEV (reference sequence). CDR3 nucleotides: TGTGCCAGCAGTTTGGTCAGCGGGCAGCCCCAGCATTTT. Translation: CASSLVSGQPQHF.

V and J are TRBV5-1 and TRBJ1-5; 7 nucleotides agree with TRBD1. V lost 4 bases, J lost 6 bases, and 10 bases stayed unmatched. Germline V gives CDR1 SGHRS, CDR2 YFSETQ. This CDR3 is 15 amino acids long. In DNA form, the CDR3 reads TGCGCCAGCAGCAGAACAGGGGAAGAGGGTCAGCCCCAGCATTTT. It encodes CASSRTGEEGQPQHF.

This chain links TRBV5-1 with TRBJ1-4; D is uncertain. CDR1 SGHRS and CDR2 YFSETQ come from the germline V gene. CDR3 length: 14 residues. The V gene lost 5 bases and the J gene lost 8 bases, with 16 bases spanning the gap. For the CDR3, the DNA is TGCGCCAGCAGTACCGGAGGGTCGGGGGAAAAACTGTTTTTT. Translated, it gives CASSTGGSGEKLFF.

V usage is TRBV5-1 and J usage is TRBJ2-7; TRBD1 matches 7 bases. Trimming took 4 bases from V and 1 from J; bases not matched to a gene: 5. The germline V gene has CDR1 SGHRS and CDR2 YFSETQ. The CDR3 covers 14 residues. The DNA for the CDR3 is TGCGCCAGCAGCCCGACGACAGGGTCCTACGAGCAGTACTTC. Amino acids: CASSPTTGSYEQYF.